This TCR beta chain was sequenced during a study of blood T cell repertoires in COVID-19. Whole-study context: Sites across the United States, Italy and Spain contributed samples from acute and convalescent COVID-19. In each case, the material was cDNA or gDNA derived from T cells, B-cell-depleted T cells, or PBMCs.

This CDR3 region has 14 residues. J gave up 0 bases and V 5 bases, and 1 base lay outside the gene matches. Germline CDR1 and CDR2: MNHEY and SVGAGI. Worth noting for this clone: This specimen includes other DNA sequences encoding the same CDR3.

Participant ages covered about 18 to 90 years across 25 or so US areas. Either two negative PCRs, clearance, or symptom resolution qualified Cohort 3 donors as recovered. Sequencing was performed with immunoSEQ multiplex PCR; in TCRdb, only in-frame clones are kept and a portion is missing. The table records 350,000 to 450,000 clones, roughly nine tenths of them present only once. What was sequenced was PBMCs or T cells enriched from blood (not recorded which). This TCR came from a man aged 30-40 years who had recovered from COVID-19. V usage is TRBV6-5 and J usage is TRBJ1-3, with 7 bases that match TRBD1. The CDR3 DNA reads TGTGCCAGCAGTCGGGACAGCTCTGGAAACACCATATATTTT. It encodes CASSRDSSGNTIYF.